The rows below give T cell receptor beta chains drawn from one sample of a study of human T cells and chemical hapten exposure. TCRdb re-called the RACE reads through MiXCR, storing one row per CDR3 protein. The sample consists of approximately 38,000 distinct CDR3 sequences, over 9.5% of them appearing once. The sequenced sample was whole blood, obtained in connection with sensitization to the hapten diphenylcyclopropenone (DPC). These receptors were taken from a man younger than 40 with alopecia areata. Some clones in this sample may be carry-over from other donors' samples. Both conserved end residues are part of each CDR3. The D gene is left open where the match is weak. Clone size appears in some rows only: once, few, many, or a class for an expanded clone.

CASSRRGKNQPQHF	TGTGCCAGCAGCCGGCGAGGGAAGAATCAGCCCCAGCATTTT	.	many	TRBJ1-5	TRBV5-6
CASSPPRGGLNYGYTF	TGTGCCAGCAGTCCCCCCCGTGGGGGGCTAAACTATGGCTACACCTTC	.	.	TRBJ1-2	TRBV28
CASSLTSGRAHPSVDTQYF	TGTGCCAGCAGCTTAACTAGCGGGAGGGCCCACCCCAGTGTCGACACGCAGTATTTT	TRBD2	few	TRBJ2-3	TRBV7-8
CASSHPGSYNEQFF	TGTGCCAGCAGCCACCCGGGGTCCTACAATGAGCAGTTCTTC	.	many	TRBJ2-1	TRBV9
CSGETGGLKTQYF	TGCAGCGGCGAAACAGGGGGGTTAAAGACCCAGTACTTC	TRBD1	many	TRBJ2-5	TRBV29-1
CASSDSGPGANVLTF	TGTGCCAGCAGCGATTCAGGACCCGGGGCCAACGTCCTGACTTTC	.	.	TRBJ2-6	TRBV7-9
CASSLALGPAKNIQYF	TGTGCCAGCAGCTTAGCTTTGGGGCCAGCCAAAAACATTCAGTACTTC	.	few	TRBJ2-4	TRBV7-9
CASSLGWAGGPRSSYEQYF	TGTGCCAGCAGCTTAGGATGGGCAGGGGGCCCCCGAAGCTCCTACGAGCAGTACTTC	TRBD1	many	TRBJ2-7	TRBV11-2
CASSSLSSTDTQYF	TGTGCCAGCAGCTCGCTTTCGAGCACAGATACGCAGTATTTT	.	few	TRBJ2-3	TRBV7-6
CASSRGQNSNQPQHF	TGTGCCAGCAGCCGGGGACAGAATAGCAATCAGCCCCAGCATTTT	TRBD1	few	TRBJ1-5	TRBV5-6
CASSYLAGAYGDTQYF	TGTGCCAGCAGTTACCTAGCGGGAGCGTATGGAGATACGCAGTATTTT	TRBD2	many	TRBJ2-3	TRBV6-2/TRBV6-3
CASSLDLWMAVFF	TGTGCCAGCAGCTTAGATCTGTGGATGGCAGTGTTCTTC	.	.	TRBJ2-1	TRBV11-2
CASSYPTDYSNQPQHF	TGTGCCAGCAGTTACCCGACGGATTATAGCAATCAGCCCCAGCATTTT	.	many	TRBJ1-5	TRBV6-6
CASSPGPTEAFF	TGTGCCAGCTCACCCGGGCCCACTGAAGCTTTCTTT	.	many	TRBJ1-1	TRBV18
CASSSTGTTDTQYF	TGTGCCAGCAGCTCAACCGGGACCACAGATACGCAGTATTTT	.	.	TRBJ2-3	TRBV7-2
CSVAAGQITEAFF	TGCAGCGTTGCCGCGGGACAGATCACTGAAGCTTTCTTT	TRBD1	few	TRBJ1-1	TRBV29-1
CASSFLQGRYNSPLHF	TGTGCCAGCAGCTTTTTACAGGGCCGCTATAATTCACCCCTCCACTTT	.	many	TRBJ1-6	TRBV7-9
CASSLVWGADTEAFF	TGCGCCAGCAGCTTAGTTTGGGGGGCGGACACTGAAGCTTTCTTT	.	few	TRBJ1-1	TRBV5-1
CSVGLADTQYF	TGCAGCGTTGGACTAGCGGATACGCAGTATTTT	TRBD2	.	TRBJ2-3	TRBV29-1
CASTERLAKKETQYF	TGTGCCAGCACTGAGAGACTAGCGAAAAAAGAGACCCAGTACTTC	TRBD2	many	TRBJ2-5	TRBV7-8
CASSRGSLGVTEAFF	TGTGCCAGCAGCCGCGGATCACTGGGCGTCACTGAAGCTTTCTTT	.	many	TRBJ1-1	TRBV11-2
CASGLIPATNEKLFF	TGTGCTAGTGGTTTGATACCAGCAACTAATGAAAAACTGTTTTTT	.	.	TRBJ1-4	TRBV12-5
CASSPRTHRTGELFF	TGTGCCAGCAGCCCCCGAACCCACAGAACCGGGGAGCTGTTTTTT	.	.	TRBJ2-2	TRBV7-6
CASSFLAGAPQAGELFF	TGCGCCAGCAGTTTTCTAGCGGGAGCCCCGCAGGCCGGGGAGCTGTTTTTT	TRBD2	many	TRBJ2-2	TRBV10-1
CSARSVNEQFF	TGCAGTGCTAGGAGTGTCAATGAGCAGTTCTTC	.	many	TRBJ2-1	TRBV20-1
CASSFLGTGNNEQFF	TGTGCCAGCAGTTTTCTAGGAACAGGAAACAATGAGCAGTTCTTC	.	many	TRBJ2-1	TRBV6-2/TRBV6-3
CASSLFPEYEQYF	TGCGCCAGCAGCTTGTTCCCAGAGTACGAGCAGTACTTC	.	.	TRBJ2-7	TRBV5-1
CASSSLGQVSNQPQHF	TGTGCCAGCAGCTCGCTAGGACAGGTCAGCAATCAGCCCCAGCATTTT	TRBD1	many	TRBJ1-5	TRBV7-9
CASSFSGTGGAYNEQFF	TGTGCCAGCAGTTTCTCCGGGACAGGGGGCGCCTACAATGAGCAGTTCTTC	TRBD1	many	TRBJ2-1	TRBV12-3/TRBV12-4
CASSQDAGTAEILLGNSPLHF	TGCGCCAGCAGCCAAGATGCTGGGACAGCGGAAATTCTCTTAGGTAATTCACCCCTCCACTTT	TRBD1	few	TRBJ1-6	TRBV4-1
CSAGGRYGYTF	TGCAGCGCTGGTGGGAGGTATGGCTACACCTTC	.	many	TRBJ1-2	TRBV29-1
CASSPPGWGTEAFF	TGTGCCAGCAGCCCCCCCGGTTGGGGCACTGAAGCTTTCTTT	.	many	TRBJ1-1	TRBV7-2
CSARGLSGGTYEQYF	TGCAGTGCTAGGGGTTTGAGCGGGGGAACCTACGAGCAGTACTTC	TRBD2	few	TRBJ2-7	TRBV20-1
CASSPGGVAVYTF	TGTGCCAGCAGCCCAGGGGGGGTTGCTGTCTACACCTTC	TRBD1	few	TRBJ1-2	TRBV5-6
CSATPAGHLNTEAFF	TGCAGTGCAACACCAGCCGGGCACTTGAACACTGAAGCTTTCTTT	.	many	TRBJ1-1	TRBV20-1
CASSLTEKLFF	TGTGCCAGCAGTTTGACGGAGAAGCTGTTTTTT	.	many	TRBJ2-2	TRBV12-3/TRBV12-4
CASQPGLNVHTQYF	TGTGCCAGTCAACCGGGACTAAACGTCCATACGCAGTATTTT	TRBD2	.	TRBJ2-3	TRBV19
CASSVMADNTEAFF	TGTGCCAGCAGCGTAATGGCAGACAACACTGAAGCTTTCTTT	.	few	TRBJ1-1	TRBV9
CASSLLAGGPHEQFF	TGTGCCAGCAGTCTTCTGGCGGGGGGGCCGCATGAGCAGTTCTTC	TRBD2	many	TRBJ2-1	TRBV6-4
CASSPTGHNQPQHF	TGCGCCAGCAGTCCAACGGGGCACAATCAGCCCCAGCATTTT	.	many	TRBJ1-5	TRBV5-1
CSARRGGLETQYF	TGCAGTGCTAGACGTGGGGGGCTAGAGACCCAGTACTTC	.	many	TRBJ2-5	TRBV20-1
CATSRVGDGDTQYF	TGTGCCACCAGCAGAGTGGGAGACGGAGATACGCAGTATTTT	.	many	TRBJ2-3	TRBV15
CASRPLSRHEQFF	TGTGCCAGCAGGCCCCTTAGCCGGCATGAGCAGTTCTTC	.	.	TRBJ2-1	TRBV11-2
CSVVGDRTAYNEQFF	TGCAGCGTTGTCGGCGACCGGACAGCGTACAATGAGCAGTTCTTC	.	few	TRBJ2-1	TRBV29-1
CSARDRVGDEQYF	TGCAGTGCTAGAGACAGGGTCGGCGACGAGCAGTACTTC	.	few	TRBJ2-7	TRBV20-1